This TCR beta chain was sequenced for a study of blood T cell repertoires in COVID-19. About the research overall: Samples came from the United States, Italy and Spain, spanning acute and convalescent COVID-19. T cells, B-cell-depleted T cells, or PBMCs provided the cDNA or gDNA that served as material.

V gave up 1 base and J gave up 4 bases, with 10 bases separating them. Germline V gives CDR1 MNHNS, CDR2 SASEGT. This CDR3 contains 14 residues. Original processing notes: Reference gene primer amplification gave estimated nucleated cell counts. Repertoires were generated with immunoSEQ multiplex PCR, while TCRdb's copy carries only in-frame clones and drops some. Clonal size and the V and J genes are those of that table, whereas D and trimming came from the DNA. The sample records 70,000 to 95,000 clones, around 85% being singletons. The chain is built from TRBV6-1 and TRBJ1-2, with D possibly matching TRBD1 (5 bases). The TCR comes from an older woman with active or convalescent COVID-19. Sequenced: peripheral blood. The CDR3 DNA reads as TGTGCCAGCAGTGAAGGGGGGAGGGCCTATGGCTACACCTTC. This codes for CASSEGGRAYGYTF.